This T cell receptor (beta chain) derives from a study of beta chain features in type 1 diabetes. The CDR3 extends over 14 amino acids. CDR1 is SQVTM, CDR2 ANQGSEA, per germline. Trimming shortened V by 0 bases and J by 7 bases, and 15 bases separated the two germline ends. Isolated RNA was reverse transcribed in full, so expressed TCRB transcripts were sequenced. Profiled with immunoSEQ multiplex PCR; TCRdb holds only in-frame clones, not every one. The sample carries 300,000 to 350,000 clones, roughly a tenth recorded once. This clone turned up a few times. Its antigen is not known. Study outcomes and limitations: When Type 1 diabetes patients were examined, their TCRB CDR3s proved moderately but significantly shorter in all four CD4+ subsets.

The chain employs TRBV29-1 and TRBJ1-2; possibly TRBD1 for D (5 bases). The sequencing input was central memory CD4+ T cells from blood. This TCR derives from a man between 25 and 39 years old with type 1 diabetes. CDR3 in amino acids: CSVEDLTGPGGYTF. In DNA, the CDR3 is TGCAGCGTTGAAGATCTTACGGGGCCAGGTGGCTACACCTTC.